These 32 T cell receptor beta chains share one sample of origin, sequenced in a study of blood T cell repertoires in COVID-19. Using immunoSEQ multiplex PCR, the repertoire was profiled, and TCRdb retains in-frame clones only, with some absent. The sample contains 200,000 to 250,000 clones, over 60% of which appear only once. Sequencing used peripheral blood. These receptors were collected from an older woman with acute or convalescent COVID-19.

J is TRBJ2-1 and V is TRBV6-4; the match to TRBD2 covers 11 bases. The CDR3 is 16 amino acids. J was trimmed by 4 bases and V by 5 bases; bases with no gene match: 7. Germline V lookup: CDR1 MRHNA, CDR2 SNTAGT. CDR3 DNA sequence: TGTGCCAGCAGTCCCTCGACTAGCGGGATATACAATGAGCAGTTCTTC. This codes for CASSPSTSGIYNEQFF.

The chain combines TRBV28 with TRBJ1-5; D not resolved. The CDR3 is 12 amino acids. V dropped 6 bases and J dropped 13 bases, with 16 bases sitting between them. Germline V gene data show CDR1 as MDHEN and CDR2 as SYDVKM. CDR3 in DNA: TGTGCCAGCAGCACCGGAGGGAAAACGCAGCATTTT. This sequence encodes CASSTGGKTQHF.

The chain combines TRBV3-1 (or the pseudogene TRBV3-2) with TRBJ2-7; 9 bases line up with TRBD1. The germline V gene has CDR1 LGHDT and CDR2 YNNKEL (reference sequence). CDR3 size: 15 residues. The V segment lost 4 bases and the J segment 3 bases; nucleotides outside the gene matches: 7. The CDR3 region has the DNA TGTGCCAGCAGCCGAACGACAGGGGGTTACTACGAGCAGTACTTC. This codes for CASSRTTGGYYEQYF.

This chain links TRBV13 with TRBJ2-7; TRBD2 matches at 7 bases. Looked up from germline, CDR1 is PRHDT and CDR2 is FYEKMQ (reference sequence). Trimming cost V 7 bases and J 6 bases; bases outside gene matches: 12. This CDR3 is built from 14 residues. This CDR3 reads CASIQSGGSREQYF. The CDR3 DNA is TGTGCCAGCATCCAAAGTGGCGGGAGTCGCGAGCAGTACTTC.

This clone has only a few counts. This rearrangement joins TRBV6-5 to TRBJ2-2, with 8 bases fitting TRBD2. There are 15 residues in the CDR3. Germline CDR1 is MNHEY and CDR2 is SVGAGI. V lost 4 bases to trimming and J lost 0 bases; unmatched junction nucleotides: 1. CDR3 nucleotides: TGTGCCAGCAGTTTGGGACTAGCGAACACCGGGGAGCTGTTTTTT. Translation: CASSLGLANTGELFF.

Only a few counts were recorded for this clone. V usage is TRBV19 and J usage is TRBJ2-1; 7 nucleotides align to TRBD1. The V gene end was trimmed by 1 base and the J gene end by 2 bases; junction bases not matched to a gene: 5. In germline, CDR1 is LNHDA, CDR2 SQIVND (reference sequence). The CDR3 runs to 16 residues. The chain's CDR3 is CASSIARDRAYNEQFF. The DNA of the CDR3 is TGTGCCAGTAGTATAGCTAGGGACAGAGCCTACAATGAGCAGTTCTTC.

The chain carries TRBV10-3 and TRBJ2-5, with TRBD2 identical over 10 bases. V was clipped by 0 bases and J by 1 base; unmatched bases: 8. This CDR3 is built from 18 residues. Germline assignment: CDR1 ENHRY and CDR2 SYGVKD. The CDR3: CAISESRSGGAGQETQYF. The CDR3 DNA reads TGTGCCATCAGTGAGTCCCGAAGCGGGGGGGCCGGCCAAGAGACCCAGTACTTC.

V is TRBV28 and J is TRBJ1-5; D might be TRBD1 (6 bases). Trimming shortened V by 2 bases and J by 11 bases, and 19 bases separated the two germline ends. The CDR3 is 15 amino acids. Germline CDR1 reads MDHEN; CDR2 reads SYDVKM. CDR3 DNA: TGTGCCAGCAGTTTAAACAGGGTTGGGCAATCGGCCCAGCATTTT. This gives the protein CASSLNRVGQSAQHF. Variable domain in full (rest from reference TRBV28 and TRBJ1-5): DVKVTQSSRYLVKRTGEKVFLECVQDMDHENMFWYRQDPGLGLRLIYFSYDVKMKEKGDIPEGYSVSREKKERFSLILESASTNQTSMYLCASSLNRVGQSAQHFGDGTRLSIL.

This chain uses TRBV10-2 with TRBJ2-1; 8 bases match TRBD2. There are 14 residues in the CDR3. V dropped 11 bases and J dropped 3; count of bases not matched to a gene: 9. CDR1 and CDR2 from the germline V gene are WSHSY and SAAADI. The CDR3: CASTAAGDYNEQFF. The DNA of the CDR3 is TGCGCCTCTACAGCAGCGGGAGACTACAATGAGCAGTTCTTC.

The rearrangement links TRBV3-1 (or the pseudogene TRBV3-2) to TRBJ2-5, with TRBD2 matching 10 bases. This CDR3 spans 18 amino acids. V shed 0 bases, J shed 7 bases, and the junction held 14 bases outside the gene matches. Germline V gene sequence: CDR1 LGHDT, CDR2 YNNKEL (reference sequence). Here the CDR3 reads CASSQESALAGAWGTQYF. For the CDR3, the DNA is TGTGCCAGCAGCCAAGAGTCGGCGCTAGCGGGGGCTTGGGGGACCCAGTACTTC.

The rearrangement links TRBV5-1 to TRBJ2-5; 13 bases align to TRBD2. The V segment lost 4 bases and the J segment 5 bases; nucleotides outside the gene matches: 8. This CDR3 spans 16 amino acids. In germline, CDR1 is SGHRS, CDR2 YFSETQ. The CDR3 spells CASSPRTSGRWETQYF. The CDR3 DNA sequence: TGCGCCAGCAGCCCACGGACTAGCGGGAGATGGGAGACCCAGTACTTC.

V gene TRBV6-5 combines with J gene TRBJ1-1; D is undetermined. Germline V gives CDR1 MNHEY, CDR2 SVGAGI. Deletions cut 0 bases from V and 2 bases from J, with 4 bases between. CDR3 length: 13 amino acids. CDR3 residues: CASSYSANTEAFF. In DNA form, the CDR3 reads TGTGCCAGCAGTTACTCGGCCAACACTGAAGCTTTCTTT.

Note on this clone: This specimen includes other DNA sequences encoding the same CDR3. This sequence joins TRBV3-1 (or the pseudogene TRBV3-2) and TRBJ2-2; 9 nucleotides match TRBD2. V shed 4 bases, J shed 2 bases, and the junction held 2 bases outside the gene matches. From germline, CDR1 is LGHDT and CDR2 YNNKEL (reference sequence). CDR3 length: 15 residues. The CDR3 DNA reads TGTGCCAGCAGCCGGCTAGCGGGAAACACCGGGGAGCTGTTTTTT. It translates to CASSRLAGNTGELFF.

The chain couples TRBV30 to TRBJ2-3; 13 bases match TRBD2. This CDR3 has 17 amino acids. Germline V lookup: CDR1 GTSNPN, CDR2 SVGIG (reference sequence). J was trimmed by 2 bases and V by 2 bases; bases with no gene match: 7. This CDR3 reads CAWSTPGLAGPTDTQYF. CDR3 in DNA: TGTGCCTGGAGTACGCCGGGACTAGCGGGACCCACAGATACGCAGTATTTT.

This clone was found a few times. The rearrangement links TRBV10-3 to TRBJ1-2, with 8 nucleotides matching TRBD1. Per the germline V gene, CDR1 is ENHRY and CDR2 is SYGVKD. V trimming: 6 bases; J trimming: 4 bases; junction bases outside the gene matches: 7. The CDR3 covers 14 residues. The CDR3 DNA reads TGTGCCATCAGGCTAACTGGACAGGGCTATGGCTACACCTTC. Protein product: CAIRLTGQGYGYTF.

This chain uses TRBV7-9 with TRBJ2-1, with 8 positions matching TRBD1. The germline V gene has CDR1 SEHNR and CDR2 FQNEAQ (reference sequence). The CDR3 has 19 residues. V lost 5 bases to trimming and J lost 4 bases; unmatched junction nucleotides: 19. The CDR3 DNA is TGTGCCAGCAGCCCACACCGACAGGGGCCGCGTTGGCAATACAATGAGCAGTTCTTC. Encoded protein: CASSPHRQGPRWQYNEQFF.

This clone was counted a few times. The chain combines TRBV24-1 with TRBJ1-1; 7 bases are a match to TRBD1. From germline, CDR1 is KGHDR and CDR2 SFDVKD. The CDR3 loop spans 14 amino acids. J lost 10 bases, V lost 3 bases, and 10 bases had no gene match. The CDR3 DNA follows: TGTGCCACCAGTGATGGGGGGACAGAGGTTGGAGCTTTCTTT. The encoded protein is CATSDGGTEVGAFF.

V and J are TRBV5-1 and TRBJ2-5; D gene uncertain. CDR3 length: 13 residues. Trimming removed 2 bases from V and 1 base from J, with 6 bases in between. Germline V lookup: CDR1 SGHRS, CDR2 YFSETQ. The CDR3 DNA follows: TGCGCCAGCAGCTTAAACTCCCAAGAGACCCAGTACTTC. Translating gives CASSLNSQETQYF. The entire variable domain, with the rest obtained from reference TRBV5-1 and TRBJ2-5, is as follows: KAGVTQTPRYLIKTRGQQVTLSCSPISGHRSVSWYQQTPGQGLQFLFEYFSETQRNKGNFPGRFSGRQFSNSRSEMNVSTLELGDSALYLCASSLNSQETQYFGPGTRLLVL.

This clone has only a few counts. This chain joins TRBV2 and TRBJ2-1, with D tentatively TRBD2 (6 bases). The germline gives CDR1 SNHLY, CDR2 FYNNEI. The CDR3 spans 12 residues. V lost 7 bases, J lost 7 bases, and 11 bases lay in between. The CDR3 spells CASNNGRNEQFF. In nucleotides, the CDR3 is TGTGCCAGCAATAACGGGAGAAATGAGCAGTTCTTC.

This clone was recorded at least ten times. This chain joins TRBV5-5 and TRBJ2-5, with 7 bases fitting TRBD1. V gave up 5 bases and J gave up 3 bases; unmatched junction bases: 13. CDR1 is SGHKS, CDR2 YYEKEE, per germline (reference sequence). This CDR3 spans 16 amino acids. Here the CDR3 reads CASRPRTGDWEETQYF. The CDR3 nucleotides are TGTGCCAGCAGACCCCGAACAGGGGATTGGGAAGAGACCCAGTACTTC.

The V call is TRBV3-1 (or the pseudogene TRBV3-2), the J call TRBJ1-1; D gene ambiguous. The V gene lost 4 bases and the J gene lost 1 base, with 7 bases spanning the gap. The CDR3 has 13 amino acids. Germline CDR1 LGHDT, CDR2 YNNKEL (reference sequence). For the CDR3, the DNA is TGTGCCAGCAGCCTCTCGGGGAACACTGAAGCTTTCTTT. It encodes CASSLSGNTEAFF.

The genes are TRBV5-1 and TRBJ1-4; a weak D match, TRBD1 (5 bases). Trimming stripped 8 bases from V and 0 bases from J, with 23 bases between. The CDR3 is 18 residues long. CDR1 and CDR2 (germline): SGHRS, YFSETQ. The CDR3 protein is CASNPPSRGGSTNEKLFF. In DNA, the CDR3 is TGCGCCAGTAACCCCCCCAGCCGGGGGGGGTCAACTAATGAAAAACTGTTTTTT. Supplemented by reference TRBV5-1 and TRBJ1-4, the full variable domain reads KAGVTQTPRYLIKTRGQQVTLSCSPISGHRSVSWYQQTPGQGLQFLFEYFSETQRNKGNFPGRFSGRQFSNSRSEMNVSTLELGDSALYLCASNPPSRGGSTNEKLFFGSGTQLSVL.

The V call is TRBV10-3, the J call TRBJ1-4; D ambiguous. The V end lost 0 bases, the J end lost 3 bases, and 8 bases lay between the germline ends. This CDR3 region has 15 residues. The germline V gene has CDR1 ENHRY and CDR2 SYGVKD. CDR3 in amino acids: CAISESGSANEKLFF. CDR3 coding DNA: TGTGCCATCAGTGAGTCAGGGAGCGCTAATGAAAAACTGTTTTTT.

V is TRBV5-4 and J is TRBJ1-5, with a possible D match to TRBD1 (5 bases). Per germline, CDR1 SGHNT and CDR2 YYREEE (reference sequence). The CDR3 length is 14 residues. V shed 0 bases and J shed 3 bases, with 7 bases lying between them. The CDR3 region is CASSLGQFNQPQHF. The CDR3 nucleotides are TGTGCCAGCAGCTTGGGACAGTTCAATCAGCCCCAGCATTTT.

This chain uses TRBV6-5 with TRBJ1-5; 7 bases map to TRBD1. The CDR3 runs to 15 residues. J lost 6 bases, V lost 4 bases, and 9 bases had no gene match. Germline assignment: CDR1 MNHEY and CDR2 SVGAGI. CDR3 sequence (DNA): TGTGCCAGCAGTTTCTTAGGACAGGTCGGTCAGCCCCAGCATTTT. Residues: CASSFLGQVGQPQHF.

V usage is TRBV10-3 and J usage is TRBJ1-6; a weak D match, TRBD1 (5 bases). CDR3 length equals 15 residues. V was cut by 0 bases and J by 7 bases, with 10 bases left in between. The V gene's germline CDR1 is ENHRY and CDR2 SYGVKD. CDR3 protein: CAISESTQGNSPLHF. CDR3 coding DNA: TGTGCCATCAGTGAGTCGACCCAGGGCAATTCACCCCTCCACTTT.

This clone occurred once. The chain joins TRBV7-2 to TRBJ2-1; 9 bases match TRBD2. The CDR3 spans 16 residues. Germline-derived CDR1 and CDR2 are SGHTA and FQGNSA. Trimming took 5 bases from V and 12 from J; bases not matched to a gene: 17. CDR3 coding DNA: TGTGCCAGCAGCCCCCATAGCGGGAGAAGCCTGGGGGGGCAGTTCTTC. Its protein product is CASSPHSGRSLGGQFF.

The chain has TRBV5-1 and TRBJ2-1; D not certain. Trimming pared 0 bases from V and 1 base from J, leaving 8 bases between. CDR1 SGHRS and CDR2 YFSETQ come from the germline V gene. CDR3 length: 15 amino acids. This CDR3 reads CASSLVGASYNEQFF. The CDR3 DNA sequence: TGCGCCAGCAGCTTGGTAGGAGCTTCCTACAATGAGCAGTTCTTC.

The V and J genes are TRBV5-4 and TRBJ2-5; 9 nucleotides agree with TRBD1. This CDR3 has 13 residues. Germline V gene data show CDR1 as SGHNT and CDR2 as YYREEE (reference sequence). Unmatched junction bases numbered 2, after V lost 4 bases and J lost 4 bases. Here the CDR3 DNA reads TGTGCCAGCAGCCTGGACAGGGGAGAGACCCAGTACTTC. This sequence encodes CASSLDRGETQYF.

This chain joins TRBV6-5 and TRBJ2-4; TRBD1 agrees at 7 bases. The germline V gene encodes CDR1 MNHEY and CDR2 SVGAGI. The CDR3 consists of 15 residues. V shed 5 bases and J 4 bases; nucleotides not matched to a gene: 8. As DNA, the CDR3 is TGTGCCAGCAGTCTTCGAGAGACAGGGAAAAACATTCAGTACTTC. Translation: CASSLRETGKNIQYF.

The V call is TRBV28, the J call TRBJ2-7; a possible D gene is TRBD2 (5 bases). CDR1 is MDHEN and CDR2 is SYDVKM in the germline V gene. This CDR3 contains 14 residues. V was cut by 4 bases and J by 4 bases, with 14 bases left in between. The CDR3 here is CASSSPGRNYEQYF. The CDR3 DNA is TGTGCCAGCAGTTCCCCTGGGAGAAATTACGAGCAGTACTTC. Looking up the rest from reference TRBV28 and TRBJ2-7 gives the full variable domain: DVKVTQSSRYLVKRTGEKVFLECVQDMDHENMFWYRQDPGLGLRLIYFSYDVKMKEKGDIPEGYSVSREKKERFSLILESASTNQTSMYLCASSSPGRNYEQYFGPGTRLTVT.

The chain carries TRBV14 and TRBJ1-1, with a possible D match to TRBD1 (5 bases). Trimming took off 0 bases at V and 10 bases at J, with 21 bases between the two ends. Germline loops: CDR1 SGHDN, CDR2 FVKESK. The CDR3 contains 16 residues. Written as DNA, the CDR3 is TGTGCCAGCAGCCAAGAACTATTATTGGGGCCCAAGGCAGCTTTCTTT. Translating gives CASSQELLLGPKAAFF. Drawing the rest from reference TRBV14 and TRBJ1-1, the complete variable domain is EAGVTQFPSHSVIEKGQTVTLRCDPISGHDNLYWYRRVMGKEIKFLLHFVKESKQDESGMPNNRFLAERTGGTYSTLKVQPAELEDSGVYFCASSQELLLGPKAAFFGQGTRLTVV.